This T cell receptor (beta chain) derives from a study of T-cell reconstitution after alpha-beta-depleted transplantation in children. Germline values: CDR1 SGHVS, CDR2 FQNEAQ. The CDR3 spans 15 residues. A note on this clonotype: Possible read error: a much larger clone is one base away.

As it was prepared, the TCRbeta library received unique molecular identifiers. TCRdb reprocessed the PCR reads with MiXCR, giving one entry per CDR3 protein. The sample records more than 400,000 distinct CDR3 sequences, about an eighth being singletons. J is TRBJ1-5 and V is TRBV7-8; D is uncertain. The sample consisted of PBMCs, mostly from graft donor cells, taken 180 days after TCRalphabeta/CD19-depleted stem cell transplant. This TCR was recovered from a female patient aged 2-15 years who had a stem cell transplant for aplastic anemia, so the T cells may come from the graft donor. CDR3 nucleotides: TGTGCCAGCGGCTTAGCACGGATTAGCAATCAGCCCCAGCATTTT. Its protein is CASGLARISNQPQHF.